The 25 T cell receptor beta chains given below trace back to one sample, sequenced in a study of tumor-infiltrating lymphocytes in primary liver carcinoma. RNA isolated from unsorted whole blood supplied the blood RNA, with germline DNA also extracted. The investigators made TCR beta cDNA from roughly 0.45 ug total RNA, using a constant-region primer. It was through three nested multiplex PCR rounds of slightly modified ARM-PCR that TCR beta libraries arose. The study ran its first two PCR rounds for nine to ten cycles each, using TRBV1-TRBV30 forward primers and a C-beta reverse primer. TCRdb analysed the multiplex PCR reads with MiXCR anew, one entry per CDR3 protein. This sample has hundreds of thousands of distinct CDR3 sequences, with roughly three fifths found just once. The source material was peripheral blood. These receptors were taken from a woman younger than 45 with primary liver carcinoma and hepatitis B virus infection.

This clonotype was counted only a few times. This chain connects TRBV6-2 or TRBV6-3 to TRBJ2-7; no reliable D call. Germline V gives CDR1 MNHEY, CDR2 SVGEGT. Trimming shortened V by 7 bases and J by 5 bases, and 15 bases separated the two germline ends. The CDR3 loop spans 13 amino acids. CDR3 coding DNA: TGTGCCAGCACAAAACCCGGGTACAACGAGCAGTACTTC. This codes for CASTKPGYNEQYF.

Remarks on this clonotype: A read error may explain this, as a much larger clone is one base away. The V gene is TRBV29-1, the J gene TRBJ2-3, with D maybe TRBD2 (5 bases). CDR1 is SQVTM and CDR2 is ANQGSEA in the germline V gene. The CDR3 totals 10 residues. The CDR3 spells CGVEEGRQYF. CDR3 bases: TGCGGCGTTGAAGAGGGCCGGCAGTATTTT.

The CDR3 is CASKWGLASNEQFF. The DNA for the CDR3 is TGTGCCAGCAAGTGGGGCTTAGCGAGCAATGAGCAGTTCTTC. The chain carries TRBV12-3 or TRBV12-4 and TRBJ2-1, with D perhaps being TRBD1 or TRBD2 (5 bases each). CDR3 length equals 14 residues. V was cut by 7 bases and J by 6 bases, with 16 bases left in between.

This clonotype was seen at least ten times. The chain recombines TRBV6-1 with TRBJ1-5; 9 positions match TRBD1. The CDR3 extends over 12 amino acids. Germline CDR1 reads MNHNS; CDR2 reads SASEGT. V lost 5 bases to trimming and J lost 10 bases; unmatched junction nucleotides: 3. DNA of the CDR3: TGTGCCAGCAGTCCGGACAGGGGCCCCCAGCATTTT. This sequence encodes CASSPDRGPQHF.

This clonotype came up a few times. One base away lies a much larger clone, so this may be a sequencing read error. The chain joins TRBV5-1 to TRBJ2-1; D may be TRBD2 (6 bases). This CDR3 contains 15 residues. Germline V CDR1 and CDR2: SGHRS, YFSETQ. The CDR3 protein is CASSLDSGAYNKQFF. The CDR3 DNA sequence: TGCGCCAGCAGCTTGGATAGCGGAGCCTACAATAAGCAGTTCTTC.

This rearrangement joins TRBV11-2 to TRBJ2-2; D call uncertain. CDR1 is SGHAT, CDR2 FQNNGV, per germline. The CDR3 covers 12 residues. The V and J ends lost 7 bases and 7 bases respectively, with 10 bases between them. CDR3 DNA: TGTGCCAGCAAGCCATACATCGGGGAGCTGTTTTTT. It yields the protein CASKPYIGELFF.

About this clonotype itself: The junction does not match germline at one end; this may be a read error. The chain recombines TRBV6-5 with TRBJ2-2, with 7 bases that match TRBD1. Germline V gene lookup returns CDR1 MNHEY and CDR2 SVGAGI. The CDR3 is 14 amino acids. CDR3 DNA sequence: TGTGCCAGCGGACCGGGACAGTACACCGAGGAGCTGTCTTTT. This sequence encodes CASGPGQYTEELSF.

The rearrangement links TRBV7-9 to TRBJ2-2, with 7 bases fitting TRBD1. The germline gives CDR1 SEHNR, CDR2 FQNEAQ (reference sequence). CDR3 length: 18 residues. V lost 5 bases to trimming and J lost 1 base; unmatched junction nucleotides: 13. CDR3 protein: CASSQQSTGARNTGELFF. The CDR3 DNA sequence: TGTGCCAGCAGCCAACAAAGTACAGGGGCGCGGAACACCGGGGAGCTGTTTTTT.

The CDR3 here is CSAFLGRGNQPQHF. CDR3 DNA sequence: TGCAGTGCCTTCTTAGGAAGGGGCAATCAGCCCCAGCATTTT. The rearrangement joins TRBV20-1 to TRBJ1-5, with D uncertain. V was clipped by 6 bases and J by 2 bases, with 14 bases between them. CDR1 is DFQATT, CDR2 SNEGSKA, per germline (reference sequence). The CDR3 contains 14 residues.

In regard to this clonotype: A clone one base away is much larger, so this may be a read error. The CDR3 nucleotides are TGTGCCAGCCTCTCAAGCGGGGGCTCCTACAATGAGCAGTTCTTC. As protein: CASLSSGGSYNEQFF. The chain uses TRBV6-2 or TRBV6-3 and TRBJ2-1; 8 bases are shared with TRBD2. From germline, CDR1 is MNHEY and CDR2 SVGEGT. This CDR3 is 15 amino acids long. V gave up 8 bases and J gave up 0 bases; unmatched junction bases: 6.

Regarding this clonotype: A much more abundant neighbour one base away suggests this may be a read error. The genes are TRBV12-3 or TRBV12-4 and TRBJ2-7; D gene uncertain. This CDR3 has 14 residues. The CDR3 is CASSPTTSRYEQHF. In DNA form, the CDR3 reads TGTGCCAGCAGTCCGACGACGTCCCGCTACGAGCAGCACTTC.

The sample holds many counts of this clonotype. This chain links TRBV29-1 with TRBJ2-5; D not certain. The CDR3 sequence is 9 residues long. V was pared by 4 bases and J by 5 bases, with 2 bases between. Germline-derived CDR1 and CDR2 are SQVTM and ANQGSEA. CDR3 sequence: CSVVETQYF. In DNA form, the CDR3 reads TGCAGCGTTGTGGAGACCCAGTACTTC.

This clonotype has only a few counts. This may be a read error: a much more frequent sequence differs by one nucleotide. The V call is TRBV29-1, the J call TRBJ2-1; 11 positions match TRBD2. Germline V gene data show CDR1 as SQVTM and CDR2 as ANQGSEA. V lost 8 bases, J lost 12 bases, and 9 bases stayed unmatched. This CDR3 comprises 12 residues. As DNA, the CDR3 is TGCAGCATTACTAGCGGGAGTGAGGGGCAGTTCTTC. It codes for CSITSGSEGQFF.

This clonotype was seen repeatedly, ten times or more. The rearrangement uses TRBV4-2 and TRBJ1-2, with D possibly TRBD1 on 5 matching bases. Germline loops: CDR1 LGHNA, CDR2 YNFKEQ. This CDR3 is 14 amino acids long. V gave up 1 base and J gave up 4 bases, with 10 bases separating them. The CDR3 DNA is TGTGCCAGCAGCCAAGTACGACAGCCCTATGGCTACACCTTC. Translation: CASSQVRQPYGYTF.

Details on this clonotype: Being one base from a much bigger clone, this may be a read error. The rearrangement uses TRBV29-1 and TRBJ2-4, with D possibly being TRBD2 (6 bases). The V end was cut by 7 bases, the J end by 8 bases, with 24 bases between. CDR1 SQVTM and CDR2 ANQGSEA come from the germline V gene. CDR3 length equals 15 residues. CDR3 in DNA: TGCAGCGCCGGCTTCGGGATAGGGTGGAGGGACATTCAGTACTTC. The encoded protein is CSAGFGIGWRDIQYF.

Note on this clonotype: A read error is possible here, since a much larger clone lies one base away. The rearrangement links TRBV29-1 to TRBJ2-1; TRBD1 matches at 9 bases. This CDR3 contains 13 residues. CDR1 and CDR2 from the germline V gene are SQVTM and ANQGSEA. The CDR3 region has the DNA TGCAACGTGAACAGGGGGCAGGTCAATGAGCAGTTCTTC. Translation: CNVNRGQVNEQFF.

This clonotype was seen a few times. V gene TRBV10-3 combines with J gene TRBJ2-3, with D possibly being TRBD1 (6 bases). Per germline, CDR1 ENHRY and CDR2 SYGVKD. Trimming removed 4 bases from V and 1 base from J, with 12 bases in between. The CDR3 loop spans 15 amino acids. CDR3 nucleotides: TGTGCCATCAGTGCAGAACAGGGCCGCACAGATACGCAGTATTTT. This sequence encodes CAISAEQGRTDTQYF.

Concerning this clonotype itself: One end of the junction varies from germline; a read error may be responsible. The chain employs TRBV6-5 and TRBJ2-1, with 7 bases that match TRBD1. The CDR3 has 16 residues. Germline V gene sequence: CDR1 MNHEY, CDR2 SVGAGI. CDR3 sequence (DNA): TGTGCCAGCAAGGGGAAGAGACAGGGCGTGTTCAATGAGCGGTTCTTC. It encodes CASKGKRQGVFNERFF.

The sample holds many counts of this clonotype. This chain uses TRBV4-2 with TRBJ2-7, with 8 bases aligning to TRBD1. The V gene's germline CDR1 is LGHNA and CDR2 YNFKEQ. The length of the CDR3 is 15 residues. V shed 1 base, J shed 6 bases, and the junction held 8 bases outside the gene matches. The DNA for the CDR3 is TGTGCCAGCAGCCAAGCCGGACAGGGTTTGGGCGAGCAGTACTTC. Translated, it gives CASSQAGQGLGEQYF.

This clonotype occurred many times. The chain combines TRBV6-6 with TRBJ2-7; 7 nucleotides line up with TRBD1. With 5 bases clipped from V and 2 bases from J, the junction kept 6 bases outside the gene matches. Germline V gene lookup returns CDR1 MNHNY and CDR2 SVGAGI (reference sequence). The CDR3 contains 14 residues. The CDR3 spells CASSTGDRAYEQYF. The CDR3 region has the DNA TGTGCCAGCAGTACCGGGGACAGAGCCTACGAGCAGTACTTC.

Remarks on this clonotype: Being one base from a much bigger clone, this may be a read error. The CDR3 nucleotides read TGCAACGGATGGTTTGGAAACACCATATATTTT. This sequence encodes CNGWFGNTIYF. The rearrangement uses TRBV29-1 and TRBJ1-3; D gene ambiguous. The CDR3 has 11 residues. CDR1 is SQVTM and CDR2 is ANQGSEA in the germline V gene.

The rearrangement joins TRBV5-8 to TRBJ1-1, with TRBD1 as a possible D gene (5 bases). This CDR3 has 15 residues. Germline V gene lookup returns CDR1 SGHTS and CDR2 YDEGEE. V lost 4 bases and J 3 bases, leaving 16 bases between the germline ends. CDR3 region: CASSRSGGRDTEAFF. The CDR3 bases are TGTGCCAGCAGCCGGTCCGGAGGCAGGGACACTGAAGCTTTCTTT.

The sample holds a few counts of this clonotype. The chain carries TRBV5-1 and TRBJ2-5; 8 bases agree with TRBD1. CDR3 length: 16 amino acids. Germline V gene lookup returns CDR1 SGHRS and CDR2 YFSETQ. The V segment lost 4 bases and the J segment 2 bases; nucleotides outside the gene matches: 10. In DNA, the CDR3 is TGCGCCAGCAGCACGGGCACAGGGGGTTTACAAGAGACCCAGTACTTC. This codes for CASSTGTGGLQETQYF.

This clonotype came up a few times. The chain is built from TRBV5-4 and TRBJ1-1, with D tentatively TRBD1 (6 bases). V was trimmed by 0 bases and J by 5 bases, leaving 8 bases between them. Germline V CDR1 and CDR2: SGHNT, YYREEE (reference sequence). The CDR3 is 13 residues long. In DNA form, the CDR3 reads TGTGCCAGCAGCTTGGAAGACAGGACTGAAGCTTTCTTT. Translated: CASSLEDRTEAFF. Full variable domain (missing parts from reference TRBV5-4 and TRBJ1-1): ETGVTQSPTHLIKTRGQQVTLRCSSQSGHNTVSWYQQALGQGPQFIFQYYREEENGRGNFPPRFSGLQFPNYSSELNVNALELDDSALYLCASSLEDRTEAFFGQGTRLTVV.

This chain uses TRBV6-2 or TRBV6-3 with TRBJ2-7; possible D gene TRBD2, 6 bases. Germline assignment: CDR1 MNHEY and CDR2 SVGEGT. This CDR3 spans 15 amino acids. V was shortened by 0 bases and J by 3 bases, with 12 bases between the two germline ends. CDR3 DNA sequence: TGTGCCAGCAGTTACTCGGGCGGGACCGACTACGAGCAGTACTTC. It yields the protein CASSYSGGTDYEQYF.